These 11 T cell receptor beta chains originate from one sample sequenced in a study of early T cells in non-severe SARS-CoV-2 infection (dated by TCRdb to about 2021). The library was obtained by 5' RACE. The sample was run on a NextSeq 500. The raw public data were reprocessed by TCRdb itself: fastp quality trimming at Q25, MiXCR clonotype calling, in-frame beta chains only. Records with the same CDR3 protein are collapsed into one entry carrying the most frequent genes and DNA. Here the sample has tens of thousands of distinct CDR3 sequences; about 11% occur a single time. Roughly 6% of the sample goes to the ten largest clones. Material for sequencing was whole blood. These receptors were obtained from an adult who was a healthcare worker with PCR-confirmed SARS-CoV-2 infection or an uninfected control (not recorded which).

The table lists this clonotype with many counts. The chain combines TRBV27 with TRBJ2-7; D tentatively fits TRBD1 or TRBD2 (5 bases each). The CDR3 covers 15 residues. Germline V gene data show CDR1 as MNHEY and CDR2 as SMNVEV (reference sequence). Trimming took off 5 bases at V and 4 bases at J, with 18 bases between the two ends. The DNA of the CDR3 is TGTGCCAGCAGTCCCCTCCGGGGCCTAAAATACGAGCAGTACTTC. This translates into CASSPLRGLKYEQYF.

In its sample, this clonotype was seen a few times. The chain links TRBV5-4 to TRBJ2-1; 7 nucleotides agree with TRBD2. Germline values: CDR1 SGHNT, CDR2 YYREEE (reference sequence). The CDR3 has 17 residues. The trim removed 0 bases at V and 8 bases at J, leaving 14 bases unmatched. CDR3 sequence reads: CASSLVRAGSVKDEQFF. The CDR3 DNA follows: TGTGCCAGCAGCTTGGTGCGAGCGGGATCGGTCAAGGATGAGCAGTTCTTC.

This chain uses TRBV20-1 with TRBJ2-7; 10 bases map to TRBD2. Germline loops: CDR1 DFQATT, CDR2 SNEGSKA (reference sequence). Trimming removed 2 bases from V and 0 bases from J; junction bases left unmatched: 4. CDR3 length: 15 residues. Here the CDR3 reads CSARFSGRYSYEQYF. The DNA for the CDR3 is TGCAGTGCTAGATTTAGCGGGAGGTACTCCTACGAGCAGTACTTC.

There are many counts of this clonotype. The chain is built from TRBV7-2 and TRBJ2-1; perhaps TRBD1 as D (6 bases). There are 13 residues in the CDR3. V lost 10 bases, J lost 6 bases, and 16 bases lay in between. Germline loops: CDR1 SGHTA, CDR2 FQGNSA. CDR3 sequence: CATEPGHRNEQFF. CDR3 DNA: TGTGCCACCGAACCGGGACACCGCAATGAGCAGTTCTTC.

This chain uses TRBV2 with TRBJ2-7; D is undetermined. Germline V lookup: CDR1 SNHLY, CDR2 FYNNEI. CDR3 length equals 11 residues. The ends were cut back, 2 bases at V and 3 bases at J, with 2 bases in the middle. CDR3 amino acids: CASSEIYEQYF. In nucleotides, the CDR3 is TGTGCCAGCAGTGAAATCTACGAGCAGTACTTC.

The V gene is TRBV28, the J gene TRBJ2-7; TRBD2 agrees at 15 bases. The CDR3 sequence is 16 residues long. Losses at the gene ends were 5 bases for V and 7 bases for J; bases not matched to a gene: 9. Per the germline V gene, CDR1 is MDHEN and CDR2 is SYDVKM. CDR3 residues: CASSPRTSGRAGEQYF. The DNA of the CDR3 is TGTGCCAGCAGTCCCCGGACTAGCGGGAGGGCCGGGGAGCAGTACTTC.

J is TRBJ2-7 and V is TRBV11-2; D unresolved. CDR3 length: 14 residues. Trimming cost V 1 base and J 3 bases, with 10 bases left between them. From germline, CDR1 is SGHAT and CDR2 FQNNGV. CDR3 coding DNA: TGTGCCAGCAGCTTAGCGGCGGCGATCTACGAGCAGTACTTC. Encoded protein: CASSLAAAIYEQYF. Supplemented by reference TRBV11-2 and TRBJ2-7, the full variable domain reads EAGVAQSPRYKIIEKRQSVAFWCNPISGHATLYWYQQILGQGPKLLIQFQNNGVVDDSQLPKDRFSAERLKGVDSTLKIQPAKLEDSAVYLCASSLAAAIYEQYFGPGTRLTVT.

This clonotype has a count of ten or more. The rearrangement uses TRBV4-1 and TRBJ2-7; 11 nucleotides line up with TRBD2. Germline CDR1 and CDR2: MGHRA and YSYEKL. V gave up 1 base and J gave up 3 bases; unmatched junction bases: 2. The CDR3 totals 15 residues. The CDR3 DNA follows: TGCGCCAGCAGCCAAGTAGCGGGAGGGGACTACGAGCAGTACTTC. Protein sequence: CASSQVAGGDYEQYF.

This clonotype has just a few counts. This CDR3 reads CASSSGVYEQYF. In nucleotides, the CDR3 is TGTGCCAGCAGCTCCGGGGTATACGAGCAGTACTTC. This sequence joins TRBV7-2 and TRBJ2-7, with a tentative D call TRBD2 (5 bases). Trimming shortened V by 4 bases and J by 4 bases, and 8 bases separated the two germline ends. In germline, CDR1 is SGHTA, CDR2 FQGNSA. The CDR3 contains 12 residues. The whole variable domain, remainder taken from reference TRBV7-2 and TRBJ2-7, is GAGVSQSPSNKVTEKGKDVELRCDPISGHTALYWYRQSLGQGLEFLIYFQGNSAPDKSGLPSDRFSAERTGGSVSTLTIQRTQQEDSAVYLCASSSGVYEQYFGPGTRLTVT.

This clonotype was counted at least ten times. CDR3 in amino acids: CASSLGLAYNEQFF. The CDR3 DNA sequence: TGTGCCAGCAGCTTAGGACTAGCCTACAATGAGCAGTTCTTC. The chain carries TRBV7-2 and TRBJ2-1; TRBD2 might be the D (6 bases). Germline V lookup: CDR1 SGHTA, CDR2 FQGNSA. The CDR3 extends over 14 amino acids. Trimming cost V 1 base and J 2 bases, with 6 bases left between them.

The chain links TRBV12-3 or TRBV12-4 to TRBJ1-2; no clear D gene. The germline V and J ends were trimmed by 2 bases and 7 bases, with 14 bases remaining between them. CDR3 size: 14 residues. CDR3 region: CASSLNVPESGYTF. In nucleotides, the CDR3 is TGTGCCAGCAGTTTAAACGTCCCCGAGTCTGGCTACACCTTC.